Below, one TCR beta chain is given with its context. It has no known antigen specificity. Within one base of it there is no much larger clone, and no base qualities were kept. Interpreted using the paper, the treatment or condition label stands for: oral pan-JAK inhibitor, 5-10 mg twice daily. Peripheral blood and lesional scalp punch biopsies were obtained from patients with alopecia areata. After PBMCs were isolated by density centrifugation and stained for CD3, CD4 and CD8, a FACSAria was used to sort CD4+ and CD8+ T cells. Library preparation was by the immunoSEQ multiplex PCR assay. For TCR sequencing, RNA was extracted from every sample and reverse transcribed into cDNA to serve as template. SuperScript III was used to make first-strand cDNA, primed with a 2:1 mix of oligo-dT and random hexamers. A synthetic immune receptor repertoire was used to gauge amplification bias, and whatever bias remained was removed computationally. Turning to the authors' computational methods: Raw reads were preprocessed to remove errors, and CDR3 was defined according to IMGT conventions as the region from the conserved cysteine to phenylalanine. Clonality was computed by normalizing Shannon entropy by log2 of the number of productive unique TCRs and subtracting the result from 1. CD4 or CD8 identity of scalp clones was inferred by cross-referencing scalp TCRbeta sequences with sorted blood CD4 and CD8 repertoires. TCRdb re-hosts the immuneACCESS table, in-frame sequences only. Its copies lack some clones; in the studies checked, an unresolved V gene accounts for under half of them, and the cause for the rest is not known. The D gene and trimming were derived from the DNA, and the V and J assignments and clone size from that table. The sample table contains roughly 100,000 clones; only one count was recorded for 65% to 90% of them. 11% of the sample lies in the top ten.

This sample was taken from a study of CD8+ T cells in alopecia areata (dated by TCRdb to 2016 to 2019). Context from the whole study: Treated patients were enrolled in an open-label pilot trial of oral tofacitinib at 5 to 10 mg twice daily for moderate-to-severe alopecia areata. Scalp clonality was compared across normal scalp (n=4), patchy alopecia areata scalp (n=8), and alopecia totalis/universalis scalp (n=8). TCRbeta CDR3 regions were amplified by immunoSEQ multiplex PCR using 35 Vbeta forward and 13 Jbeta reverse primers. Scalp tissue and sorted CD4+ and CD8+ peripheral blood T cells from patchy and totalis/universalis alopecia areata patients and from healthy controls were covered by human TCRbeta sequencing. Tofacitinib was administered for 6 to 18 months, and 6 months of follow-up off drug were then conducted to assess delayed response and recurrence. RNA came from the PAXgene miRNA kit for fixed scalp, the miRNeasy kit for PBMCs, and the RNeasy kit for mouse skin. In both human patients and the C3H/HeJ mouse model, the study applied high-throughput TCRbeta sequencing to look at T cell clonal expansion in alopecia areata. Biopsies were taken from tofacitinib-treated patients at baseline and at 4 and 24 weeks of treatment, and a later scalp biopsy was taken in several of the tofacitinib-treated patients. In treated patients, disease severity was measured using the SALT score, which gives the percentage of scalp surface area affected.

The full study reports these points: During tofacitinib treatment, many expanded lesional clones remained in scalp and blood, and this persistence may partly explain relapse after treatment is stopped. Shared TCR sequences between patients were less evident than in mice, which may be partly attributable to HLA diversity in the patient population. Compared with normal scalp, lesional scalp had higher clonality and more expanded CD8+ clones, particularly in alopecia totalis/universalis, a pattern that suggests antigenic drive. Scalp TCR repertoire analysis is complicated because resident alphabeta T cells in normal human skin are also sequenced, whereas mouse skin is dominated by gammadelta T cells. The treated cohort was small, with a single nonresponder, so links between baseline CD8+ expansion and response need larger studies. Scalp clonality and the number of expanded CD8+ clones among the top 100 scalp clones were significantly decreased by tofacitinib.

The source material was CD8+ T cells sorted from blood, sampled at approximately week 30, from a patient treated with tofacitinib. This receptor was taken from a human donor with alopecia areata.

The CDR3 corresponds to CASSFPGTGGLAGVTGELFF. The nucleotide sequence is given as TGTGCCAGCAGCTTTCCCGGGACAGGGGGCCTAGCGGGAGTGACCGGGGAGCTGTTTTTT. The chain employs TRBV7-6 and TRBJ2-2; TRBD1 aligns with 12 central bases. The germline V end is reduced by 3 bases and the J end by 5 bases; junction bases left unmatched: 16. Including the terminal cysteine and phenylalanine, the CDR3 comprises 20 residues. The retained sequence is limited to the CDR3, 60 bases, with the frame set at the first base. CDR1 and CDR2 were assigned from the germline V gene as SGHVS and FNYEAQ.